A few counts support the clone carrying this TCR beta chain. Its cognate antigen is unknown. These data originate in a study of beta chain features in type 1 diabetes. Study overall: Patients did not differ from healthy donors in age, gender or cell yield. General study findings and limits: For patients and controls alike, PCR might favor shorter templates to the same degree. Insertion counts at VDJ junctions were lower in type 1 diabetes patients, who also showed more deletions there.

The sequenced template was cDNA made from the entire isolated RNA. Clones were sequenced by immunoSEQ multiplex PCR, and TCRdb holds only the in-frame ones, with some missing. The sample shows about 290,000 clones, under 8.5% of them seen only once. V lost 0 bases and J lost 2, with 14 bases in between. Germline V gene lookup returns CDR1 SGHDT and CDR2 YYEEEE. The CDR3 covers 16 residues. The clonotype originates from a woman younger than 30 in good health. Material for sequencing was central memory CD4+ T cells from blood. The rearrangement uses TRBV5-6 and TRBJ2-5, with a tentative D call TRBD1 (5 bases). The CDR3: CASSLVSARAQETQYF. CDR3 in DNA: TGTGCCAGCAGCTTGGTCTCGGCCAGGGCGCAAGAGACCCAGTACTTC.